Each of the 26 T cell receptor beta chains below was sequenced from the same sample in a study of cytomegalovirus exposure and HLA in healthy donors. PCR primers comprised 60 Vbeta and 13 Jbeta primers. Method: immunoSEQ multiplex PCR; TCRdb's copy keeps in-frame clones and lacks some. The sample carries 150,000 to 200,000 clones, 70% recorded once. Sequencing input: PBMCs. These receptors all come from a man aged 18 to 30 in good health and CMV-seropositive.

V usage is TRBV18 and J usage is TRBJ1-1; a possible D gene is TRBD1 (5 bases). The CDR3 consists of 13 residues. Between the trimmed V and J ends, which lost 3 bases and 11 bases, there was a span of 16 bases. Germline CDR1 KGHSH, CDR2 LQKENI. The CDR3 DNA follows: TGTGCCAGCTCACCCGACAGCCTTCTCTGGGCTTTCTTT. Protein: CASSPDSLLWAFF.

This clone was observed once. The chain recombines TRBV6-1 with TRBJ2-7; possible D gene TRBD2, 7 bases. The germline gives CDR1 MNHNS, CDR2 SASEGT. The CDR3 extends over 15 amino acids. V was trimmed by 4 bases and J by 5 bases, leaving 18 bases between them. The CDR3 DNA is TGTGCCAGCAGTGGGGTCGGGGGGCGAAAAGACGAGCAGTACGTC. Its protein product is CASSGVGGRKDEQYV.

This clone was observed once. The junction shows a germline mismatch at one end, possibly a read error. Different DNA sequences within this sample yield the same CDR3. This chain joins TRBV6-6 and TRBJ1-2, with a weak D call TRBD1 (6 bases). Germline loops: CDR1 MNHNY, CDR2 SVGAGI (reference sequence). The CDR3 spans 13 residues. The CDR3 DNA reads as TGTGCCAGCAGTCGGACAGCAAACTACGGCTACACCTTC. Amino acids: CASSRTANYGYTF.

This rearrangement joins TRBV7-9 to TRBJ2-7, with 8 bases fitting TRBD2. With 4 bases clipped from V and 2 bases from J, the junction kept 7 bases outside the gene matches. The CDR3 length is 15 residues. The V gene's germline CDR1 is SEHNR and CDR2 FQNEAQ (reference sequence). The chain's CDR3 is CASSSGREEPYEQYV. The DNA for the CDR3 is TGTGCCAGCAGCTCCGGGCGGGAGGAGCCCTACGAGCAGTACGTC.

This chain links TRBV12-5 with TRBJ2-1, with 8 bases matching TRBD2. V was pared by 3 bases and J by 0 bases, with 1 base of the junction left unmatched. In germline, CDR1 is LGHNT, CDR2 FRNRAP. The CDR3 sequence is 15 residues long. The CDR3 DNA sequence: TGTGCTAGTGGTTTCAGCGGGGGCTCCTACAATGAGCAGTTCTTC. It specifies CASGFSGGSYNEQFF.

This clone was seen a few times. V is TRBV5-1 and J is TRBJ2-2; the match to TRBD2 covers 13 bases. Losses at the gene ends were 4 bases for V and 1 base for J; bases not matched to a gene: 7. The germline gives CDR1 SGHRS, CDR2 YFSETQ. The CDR3 contains 18 residues. The CDR3 coding sequence is TGCGCCAGCAGCCCCTCGGGACTAGCGGGAAGGAACACCGGGGAGCTGTTTTTT. This encodes CASSPSGLAGRNTGELFF.

The chain has TRBV6-1 and TRBJ1-1; TRBD1 agrees at 7 bases. The germline V gene encodes CDR1 MNHNS and CDR2 SASEGT. The CDR3 has 13 residues. J gave up 2 bases and V 4 bases, and 1 base lay outside the gene matches. CDR3 in DNA: TGTGCCAGCAGTGCAGGGGGTAACACTGAAGCTTTCTTT. This codes for CASSAGGNTEAFF.

The sample holds one count of this clone. V gene TRBV7-8 combines with J gene TRBJ1-1; D is possibly TRBD1 (6 bases). With 2 bases removed from V and 3 bases from J, the gap between germline ends came to 19 bases. The CDR3 covers 17 residues. Germline CDR1 reads SGHVS; CDR2 reads FQNEAQ. CDR3 sequence reads: CASSLSLEQGTDTEAFF. The CDR3 DNA reads as TGTGCCAGCAGCTTATCTCTCGAACAGGGTACAGACACTGAAGCTTTCTTT.

The chain carries TRBV28 and TRBJ1-2; D might be TRBD1 (5 bases). Germline loops: CDR1 MDHEN, CDR2 SYDVKM. The CDR3 has 15 residues. Deletions cut 5 bases from V and 4 bases from J, with 17 bases between. The CDR3 loop reads CASSPFGGFIYGYTF. CDR3 sequence (DNA): TGTGCCAGCAGTCCATTTGGGGGGTTCATCTATGGCTACACCTTC.

The rearrangement uses TRBV18 and TRBJ2-5; no definite D call. This CDR3 region has 11 residues. Trimming cost V 3 bases and J 4 bases, with 3 bases left between them. The V gene's germline CDR1 is KGHSH and CDR2 LQKENI. CDR3 bases: TGTGCCAGCTCACCCGGAGAGACCCAGTACTTC. Its protein product is CASSPGETQYF.

The rearrangement uses TRBV5-4 and TRBJ1-2, with D possibly being TRBD1 (5 bases). This CDR3 spans 15 amino acids. Germline V gene lookup returns CDR1 SGHNT and CDR2 YYREEE (reference sequence). V was clipped by 1 base and J by 4 bases, with 14 bases between them. CDR3 DNA sequence: TGTGCCAGCAGCTTGAGACAGAACCGCCCCTATGGCTACACCTTC. It yields the protein CASSLRQNRPYGYTF.

The V and J genes are TRBV6-5 and TRBJ1-1; D gene ambiguous. The ends were cut back, 0 bases at V and 6 bases at J, with 5 bases in the middle. Germline V gene sequence: CDR1 MNHEY, CDR2 SVGAGI. The CDR3 is made up of 12 amino acids. Written as DNA, the CDR3 is TGTGCCAGCAGTTACTCGCGGGCTGAAGCTTTCTTT. Translating it yields CASSYSRAEAFF.

Only a few counts were recorded for this clone. This chain uses TRBV4-2 with TRBJ2-3; a possible D gene is TRBD2 (5 bases). V was shortened by 4 bases and J by 10 bases, with 18 bases between the two germline ends. Germline lookup yields CDR1 LGHNA and CDR2 YNFKEQ. The CDR3 extends over 14 amino acids. The CDR3 DNA reads TGTGCCAGCAGCCCGCTTAATGCGGGCGCCTCGCAGTATTTT. Its translation: CASSPLNAGASQYF.

The rearrangement joins TRBV30 to TRBJ1-4; D gene ambiguous. Germline CDR1 reads GTSNPN; CDR2 reads SVGIG (reference sequence). With 6 bases removed from V and 5 bases from J, the gap between germline ends came to 13 bases. This CDR3 has 13 residues. The CDR3 sequence is CACQATPNEKLFF. The CDR3 DNA follows: TGTGCCTGTCAAGCGACCCCCAATGAAAAACTGTTTTTT.

J is TRBJ1-1 and V is TRBV27, with D unresolved. The CDR3 is 13 residues long. With 5 bases removed from V and 0 bases from J, the gap between germline ends came to 7 bases. The germline CDR1 and CDR2 sequences are MNHEY and SMNVEV (reference sequence). As DNA, the CDR3 is TGTGCCAGCAGTCCCAATTTGAACACTGAAGCTTTCTTT. Amino acids: CASSPNLNTEAFF.

The CDR3 loop reads CASSQDPAGVSNQPQHF. For the CDR3, the DNA is TGCGCCAGCAGCCAGGATCCCGCAGGGGTAAGCAATCAGCCCCAGCATTTT. The rearrangement links TRBV4-1 to TRBJ1-5, with TRBD1 as a possible D gene (6 bases). The length of the CDR3 is 17 residues. The germline V gene encodes CDR1 MGHRA and CDR2 YSYEKL. V lost 3 bases, J lost 1 base, and 16 bases lay in between.

The J gene is TRBJ2-3, the V gene TRBV30; D is possibly TRBD1 (6 bases). The CDR3 is made up of 14 amino acids. Per germline, CDR1 GTSNPN and CDR2 SVGIG (reference sequence). V was trimmed by 5 bases and J by 2 bases, leaving 14 bases between them. Here the CDR3 reads CAWSQDRSTDTQYF. As DNA, the CDR3 is TGTGCCTGGTCCCAGGACAGATCCACAGATACGCAGTATTTT.

The J gene is TRBJ2-5, the V gene TRBV19; 8 nucleotides match TRBD2. The J segment lost 2 bases and the V segment lost 8 bases, leaving 13 bases of the junction unmatched. CDR1 is LNHDA, CDR2 SQIVND, per germline (reference sequence). The CDR3 sequence is 16 residues long. DNA of the CDR3: TGTGCCAGTCGGGCCACAGCAGCGGGGGAGCAAGAGACCCAGTACTTC. Amino acids: CASRATAAGEQETQYF.

The chain has TRBV6-6 and TRBJ1-1; TRBD1 aligns across 11 bases. Unmatched junction bases numbered 9, after V lost 7 bases and J lost 11 bases. CDR3 length equals 13 residues. CDR1 is MNHNY and CDR2 is SVGAGI in the germline V gene (reference sequence). The CDR3 nucleotides read TGTGCCAGCATCTGGGGACAGGGGGATTTGGCTTTCTTT. It specifies CASIWGQGDLAFF.

The V call is TRBV7-9, the J call TRBJ2-3; D gene unclear. V lost 0 bases and J lost 3, with 10 bases in between. This CDR3 has 15 amino acids. The V gene's germline CDR1 is SEHNR and CDR2 FQNEAQ (reference sequence). The CDR3 DNA follows: TGTGCCAGCAGCTTAGCTTCCGGGTTTACAGATACGCAGTATTTT. It codes for CASSLASGFTDTQYF.

The rearrangement joins TRBV27 to TRBJ1-5; D perhaps matches TRBD1 (5 bases). V was shortened by 5 bases and J by 8 bases, with 19 bases between the two germline ends. Germline V CDR1 and CDR2: MNHEY, SMNVEV (reference sequence). The CDR3 length is 15 residues. The CDR3 DNA reads as TGTGCCAGCAGTCCTTGGGGTGACGGGGGTGAGCCCCAGCATTTT. This sequence encodes CASSPWGDGGEPQHF.

This chain links TRBV5-1 with TRBJ1-2; a possible D gene is TRBD1 (5 bases). Trimming cost V 4 bases and J 4 bases, with 8 bases left between them. This CDR3 contains 12 residues. CDR1 SGHRS and CDR2 YFSETQ come from the germline V gene. CDR3 sequence: CASSIDSYGYTF. DNA for the CDR3: TGCGCCAGCAGCATTGACAGCTATGGCTACACCTTC.

The chain has TRBV19 and TRBJ1-2; D unclear. Trimming pared 5 bases from V and 2 bases from J, leaving 9 bases between. The CDR3 has 13 amino acids. Germline V gene lookup returns CDR1 LNHDA and CDR2 SQIVND (reference sequence). In DNA, the CDR3 is TGTGCCAGTAGTGTCCCAGGAAACTATGGCTACACCTTC. It codes for CASSVPGNYGYTF.

The table lists this clone with a few counts. This chain connects TRBV5-6 to TRBJ2-2; a weak D match, TRBD2 (7 bases). The ends were cut back, 0 bases at V and 3 bases at J, with 12 bases in the middle. CDR3 length: 16 residues. The germline CDR1 and CDR2 sequences are SGHDT and YYEEEE. The CDR3 loop reads CASSLVRGGDTGELFF. Here the CDR3 DNA reads TGTGCCAGCAGCTTGGTGAGGGGGGGCGACACCGGGGAGCTGTTTTTT.

This CDR3 is CASGRLAGGRETQYF. In nucleotides, the CDR3 is TGTGCCAGCGGACGACTAGCGGGGGGTCGAGAGACCCAGTACTTC. The chain combines TRBV9 with TRBJ2-5; 13 nucleotides agree with TRBD2. Looked up from germline, CDR1 is SGDLS and CDR2 is YYNGEE. This CDR3 contains 15 residues. The trim removed 7 bases at V and 4 bases at J, leaving 7 bases unmatched. The full variable domain, with the rest looked up from reference TRBV9 and TRBJ2-5, is DSGVTQTPKHLITATGQRVTLRCSPRSGDLSVYWYQQSLDQGLQFLIQYYNGEERAKGNILERFSAQQFPDLHSELNLSSLELGDSALYFCASGRLAGGRETQYFGPGTRLLVL.

The chain couples TRBV6-5 to TRBJ1-6; the match to TRBD1 covers 7 bases. The CDR3 covers 14 residues. From germline, CDR1 is MNHEY and CDR2 SVGAGI. Trimming took 6 bases from V and 8 from J; bases not matched to a gene: 7. CDR3 loop: CASRVGTEDSPLHF. The CDR3 nucleotides read TGTGCCAGCAGAGTCGGGACAGAGGATTCACCCCTCCACTTT.